This T cell receptor beta chain was sequenced during a study of T cells in Graves' hyperthyroidism and ophthalmopathy. Findings and caveats of the study: Stable hyperthyroidism and ophthalmopathy were separated using 13 V-J signatures.

Ophthalmopathy in the patients scored at least 3 on Clinical Activity Score and at least 4 on NOSPECS grade, lasting under 3 months. This clonotype was recorded many times. No antigen is known for it. Researchers took RNA transcripts and amplified the TCR beta CDR3 regions from them. TCR CDR3 underwent first-round RT-PCR with the HTBI primer set. TCRdb called the multiplex PCR reads again in MiXCR, with one record for every CDR3 protein. The sample carries 450,000 to 650,000 distinct CDR3 sequences, about 14% recorded once. CDR3 size: 14 residues. Germline V gene data show CDR1 as MDHEN and CDR2 as SYDVKM. V was pared by 4 bases and J by 8 bases, with 5 bases of the junction left unmatched.

The sequence derives from a woman in her late teens or twenties with Graves' ophthalmopathy. This rearrangement joins TRBV28 to TRBJ2-1; 10 bases are shared with TRBD1. The specimen sequenced was blood. CDR3 sequence: CASSSGQGTHEQFF. For the CDR3, the DNA is TGTGCCAGCAGTTCGGGACAGGGGACCCATGAGCAGTTCTTC.